This T cell receptor beta chain was identified during a study of vaccination and CD4 T cells after COVID-19. Across the study: Overlapping peptides covering the spike proteins of SARS-CoV-2, HCoV-NL63, HCoV-OC43 and HCoV-229E were added to stimulate cells. The study, taken as a whole, reports: Reactive clone data from convalescent patients indicated a median of about 88% appearing only post-vaccination.

The Oncomine TCR Beta short-read assay generated sequence data from the DNA of cultured CD4+ T cells. Each CDR3 protein gets one entry after TCRdb re-called the PCR reads with MiXCR. The data show tens of thousands of distinct CDR3 sequences, about 50% seen once. Details on this clonotype: The antigen is undetermined.

The J segment lost 5 bases and the V segment lost 6 bases, leaving 10 bases of the junction unmatched. Germline assignment: CDR1 MGHRA and CDR2 YSYEKL. The CDR3 runs to 16 residues. Treatment denoted: approximately nine-day PBMC culture with coronavirus spike peptide pools or control peptides (ViraFEST assay). Following expansion of antigen-specific T cells with peptide pools, ViraFEST then sequenced TCRs. This chain connects TRBV4-1 to TRBJ2-1, with 10 bases aligning to TRBD2. The sequenced sample consisted of CD4+ T cells from blood, cultured in vitro. This receptor was identified in a human donor who had recovered from COVID-19. CDR3 DNA: TGCGCCAGCAGACCGATCGGACTAGCGGTGAACAATGAGCAGTTCTTC. The encoded protein is CASRPIGLAVNNEQFF.